This is a list of T cell receptor beta chains from one sample in a study of cytomegalovirus exposure and HLA in healthy donors. Libraries were prepared by immunoSEQ multiplex PCR; TCRdb keeps only in-frame clonotypes and omits some of them. The table includes 200,000 to 250,000 clones, 70% to 85% detected once. The sample comprised PBMCs. These TCRs come from a man in his fifties or sixties in good health and CMV-seronegative. Each CDR3 is given with its conserved first and last residue.

j_gene | v_gene | len | CDR3aa
TRBJ2-4 | TRBV28 | 13 | CASSLGQGDIQYF
TRBJ2-7 | TRBV4-1 | 15 | CASSQSGTTSYEQYF
TRBJ2-5 | TRBV28 | 17 | CASSLVMLAGEAETQYF
TRBJ2-1 | TRBV28 | 15 | CASSRSGVARDEQFF
TRBJ2-7 | TRBV27 | 15 | CASSRTTGRTHEQYF
TRBJ2-1 | TRBV6-1 | 21 | CASSEGTSGRARLKGTSEQFF
TRBJ2-7 | TRBV28 | 18 | CASSLRGHPLAGGYEQYF
TRBJ2-3 | TRBV29-1 | 14 | CSVGSQRSTDTQYF
TRBJ1-5 | TRBV5-4 | 16 | CASSSSGTGLNQPQHF
TRBJ2-5 | TRBV28 | 14 | CASGQGALGETQYF
TRBJ1-2 | TRBV28 | 14 | CASSLWSESYGYTF